This T cell receptor beta chain came from a study of blood T cell repertoires in COVID-19. Study as a whole: Whether acute or convalescent, the COVID-19 samples came from the United States, Italy and Spain.

Germline loops: CDR1 SGHRS, CDR2 YFSETQ. The CDR3 sequence is 14 residues long. V lost 2 bases and J lost 6; bases outside the gene matches: 7. Assay: immunoSEQ multiplex PCR; the TCRdb copy retains only in-frame clones and omits some. The sample carries a few hundred thousand clones, 70% to 90% recorded once. Sequences were obtained from peripheral blood. The V and J genes are TRBV5-1 and TRBJ2-7; 8 bases fit TRBD1. The TCR sequence derives from a woman between 50 and 59 years old with COVID-19, enrolled during active disease. The CDR3 nucleotides read TGCGCCAGCAGCTTCACAGGGGGTAATCGCGAGCAGTACTTC. Translated: CASSFTGGNREQYF.